The present entry profiles one T cell receptor (beta chain) with its context. This entry is derived from a study of blood T cell repertoires in COVID-19. At the level of the study: The United States, Italy and Spain provided the acute and convalescent COVID-19 samples. Sources were T cells, B-cell-depleted T cells, or PBMCs; the material itself was cDNA or gDNA.

Per the germline V gene, CDR1 is SGHDN and CDR2 is FVKESK. CDR3 length: 15 amino acids. J gave up 12 bases and V 1 base, and 8 bases lay outside the gene matches. Per the original methods: From reference gene primer amplification, estimates of nucleated cell counts were derived. Libraries were prepared by immunoSEQ multiplex PCR; TCRdb keeps only in-frame clonotypes and omits some of them. The V and J calls and clone size are taken from that table; D and trimming were inferred from the DNA. The sample consists of more than 150,000 clones, 80% of them appearing once. Sequenced sample: peripheral blood. The V gene is TRBV14, the J gene TRBJ1-6; 8 positions agree with TRBD1. The sequence came from a man aged 55 to 69 with acute or convalescent COVID-19. This chain's CDR3 is CASSQASGGVKPLHF. The CDR3 coding sequence is TGTGCCAGCAGCCAAGCTTCAGGGGGCGTTAAACCCCTCCACTTT.